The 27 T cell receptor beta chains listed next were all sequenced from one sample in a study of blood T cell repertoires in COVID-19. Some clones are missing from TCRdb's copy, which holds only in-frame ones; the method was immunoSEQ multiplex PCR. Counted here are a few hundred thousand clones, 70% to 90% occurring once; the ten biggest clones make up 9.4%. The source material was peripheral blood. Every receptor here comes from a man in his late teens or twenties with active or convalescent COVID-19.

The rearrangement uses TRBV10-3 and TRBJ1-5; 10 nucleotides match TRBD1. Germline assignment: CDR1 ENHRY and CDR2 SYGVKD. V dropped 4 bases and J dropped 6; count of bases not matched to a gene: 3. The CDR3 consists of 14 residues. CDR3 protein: CAISADRGGQPQHF. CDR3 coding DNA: TGTGCCATCAGTGCGGACAGGGGGGGTCAGCCCCAGCATTTT.

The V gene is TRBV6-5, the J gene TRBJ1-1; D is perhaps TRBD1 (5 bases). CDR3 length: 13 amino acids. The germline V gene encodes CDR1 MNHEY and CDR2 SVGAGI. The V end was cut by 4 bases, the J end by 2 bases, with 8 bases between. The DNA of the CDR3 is TGTGCCAGCAGTTCGGGGGTTAACACTGAAGCTTTCTTT. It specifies CASSSGVNTEAFF.

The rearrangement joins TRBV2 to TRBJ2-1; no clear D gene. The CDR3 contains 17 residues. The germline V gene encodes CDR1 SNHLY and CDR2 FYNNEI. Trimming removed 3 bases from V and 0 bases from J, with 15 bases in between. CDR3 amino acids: CASSDSGLISSYNEQFF. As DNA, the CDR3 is TGTGCCAGCAGTGATTCGGGTCTAATCAGCTCCTACAATGAGCAGTTCTTC.

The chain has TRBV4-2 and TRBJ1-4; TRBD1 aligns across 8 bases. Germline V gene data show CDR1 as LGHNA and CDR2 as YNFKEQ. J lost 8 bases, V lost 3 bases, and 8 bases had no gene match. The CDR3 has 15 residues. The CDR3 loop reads CASSQRTGSGEKLFF. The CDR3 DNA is TGTGCCAGCAGCCAGCGGACAGGGAGTGGAGAAAAACTGTTTTTT.

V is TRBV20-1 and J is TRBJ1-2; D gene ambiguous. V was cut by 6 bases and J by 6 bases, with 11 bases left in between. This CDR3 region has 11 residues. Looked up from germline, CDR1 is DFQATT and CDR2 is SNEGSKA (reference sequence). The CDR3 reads CSAVGSDGYTF. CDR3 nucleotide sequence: TGCAGTGCGGTGGGGAGTGATGGCTACACCTTC.

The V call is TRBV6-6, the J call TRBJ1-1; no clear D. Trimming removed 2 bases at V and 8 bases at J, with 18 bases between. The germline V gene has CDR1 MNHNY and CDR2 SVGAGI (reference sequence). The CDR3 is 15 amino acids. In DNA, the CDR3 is TGTGCCAGCAGTTACCTTAACGCGGGAACCGGGGAAGCTTTCTTT. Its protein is CASSYLNAGTGEAFF.

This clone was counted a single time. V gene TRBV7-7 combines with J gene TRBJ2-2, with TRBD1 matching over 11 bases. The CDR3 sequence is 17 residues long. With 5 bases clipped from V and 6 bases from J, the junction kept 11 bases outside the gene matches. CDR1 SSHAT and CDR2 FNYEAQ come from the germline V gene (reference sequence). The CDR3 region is CASSLGTGGFLSGELFF. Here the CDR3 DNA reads TGTGCCAGCAGCCTCGGGACAGGGGGGTTTCTGTCCGGGGAGCTGTTTTTT.

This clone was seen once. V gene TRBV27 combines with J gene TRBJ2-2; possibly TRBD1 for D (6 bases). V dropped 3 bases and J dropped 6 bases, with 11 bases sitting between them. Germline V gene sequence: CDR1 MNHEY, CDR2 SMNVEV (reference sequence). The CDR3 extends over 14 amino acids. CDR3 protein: CASSFWGLAGELFF. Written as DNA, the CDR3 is TGTGCCAGCAGTTTTTGGGGGCTTGCCGGGGAGCTGTTTTTT.

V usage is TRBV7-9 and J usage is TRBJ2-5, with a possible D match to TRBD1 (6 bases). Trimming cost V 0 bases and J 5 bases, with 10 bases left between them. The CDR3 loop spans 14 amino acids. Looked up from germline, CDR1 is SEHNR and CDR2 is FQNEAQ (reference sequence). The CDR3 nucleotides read TGTGCCAGCAGCTTAGCGGGGGCCGGGGAGACCCAGTACTTC. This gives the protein CASSLAGAGETQYF.

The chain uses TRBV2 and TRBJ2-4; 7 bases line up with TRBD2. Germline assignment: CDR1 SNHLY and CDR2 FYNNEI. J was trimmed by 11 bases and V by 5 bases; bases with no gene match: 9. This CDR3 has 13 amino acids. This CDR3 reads CASSLTGTKVQYF. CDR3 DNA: TGTGCCAGCAGTTTAACCGGGACTAAGGTTCAGTACTTC.

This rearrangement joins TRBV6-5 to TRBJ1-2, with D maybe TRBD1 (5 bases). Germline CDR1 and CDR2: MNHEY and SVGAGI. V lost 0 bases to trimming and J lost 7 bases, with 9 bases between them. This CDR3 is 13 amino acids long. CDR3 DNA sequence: TGTGCCAGCAGTTACTCGCAGGGAGGTGGCTACACCTTC. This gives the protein CASSYSQGGGYTF.

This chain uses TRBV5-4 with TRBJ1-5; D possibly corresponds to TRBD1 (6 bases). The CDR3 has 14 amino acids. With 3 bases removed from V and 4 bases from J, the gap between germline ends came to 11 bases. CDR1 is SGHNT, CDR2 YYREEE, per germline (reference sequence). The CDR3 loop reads CASSWGPENQPQHF. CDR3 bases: TGTGCCAGCAGCTGGGGGCCCGAGAATCAGCCCCAGCATTTT.

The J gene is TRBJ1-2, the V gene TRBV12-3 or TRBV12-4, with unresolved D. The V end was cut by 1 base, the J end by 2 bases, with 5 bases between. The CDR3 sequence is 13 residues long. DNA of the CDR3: TGTGCCAGCAGTTTAGGAGGAAACTATGGCTACACCTTC. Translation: CASSLGGNYGYTF.

The CDR3 sequence is CASSLLAGAQETQYF. The DNA of the CDR3 is TGTGCCAGTAGCTTACTAGCGGGGGCCCAAGAGACCCAGTACTTC. The chain is built from TRBV19 and TRBJ2-5; 11 positions agree with TRBD2. The ends lost 6 bases at V and 1 base at J; junction bases unmatched: 4. The CDR3 is 15 amino acids. Germline-derived CDR1 and CDR2 are LNHDA and SQIVND (reference sequence).

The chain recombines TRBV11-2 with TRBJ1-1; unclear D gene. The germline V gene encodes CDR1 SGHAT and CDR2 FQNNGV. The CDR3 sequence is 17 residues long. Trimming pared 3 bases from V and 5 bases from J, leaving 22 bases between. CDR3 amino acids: CASSLRESRTSRTEAFF. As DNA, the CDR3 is TGTGCCAGCAGCTTGCGGGAATCCCGGACTAGTCGGACTGAAGCTTTCTTT.

In DNA form, the CDR3 reads TGTGCCAGCAGGGAAAGGAGGGGGGGCACCGGGGAGCTGTTTTTT. It encodes CASRERRGGTGELFF. The chain recombines TRBV2 with TRBJ2-2, with D maybe TRBD2 (7 bases). The germline V and J ends were trimmed by 6 bases and 4 bases, with 15 bases remaining between them. Germline CDR1 SNHLY, CDR2 FYNNEI. This CDR3 contains 15 residues.

DNA for the CDR3: TGTGCCAGCAGTGAGTGGGGACAGGGGAACACTGAAGCTTTCTTT. Protein product: CASSEWGQGNTEAFF. This chain connects TRBV6-1 to TRBJ1-1, with 9 bases identical to TRBD1. Germline CDR1 MNHNS, CDR2 SASEGT. The CDR3 is made up of 15 amino acids. Germline trimming cut 3 bases from V and 1 base from J; bases unmatched to any gene: 3.

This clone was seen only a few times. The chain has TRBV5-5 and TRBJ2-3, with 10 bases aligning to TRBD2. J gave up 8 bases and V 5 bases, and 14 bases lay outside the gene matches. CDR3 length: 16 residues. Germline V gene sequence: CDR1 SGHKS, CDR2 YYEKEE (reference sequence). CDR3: CASRFSGGTALGTQYF. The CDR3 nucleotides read TGTGCCAGCAGATTTAGCGGGGGGACGGCCCTGGGTACGCAGTATTTT.

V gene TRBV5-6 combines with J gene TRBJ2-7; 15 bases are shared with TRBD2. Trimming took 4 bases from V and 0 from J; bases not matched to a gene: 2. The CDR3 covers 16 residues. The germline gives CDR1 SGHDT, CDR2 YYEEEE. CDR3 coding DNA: TGTGCCAGCAGCGCGGGACTAGCGGGGGGCTCCTACGAGCAGTACTTC. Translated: CASSAGLAGGSYEQYF.

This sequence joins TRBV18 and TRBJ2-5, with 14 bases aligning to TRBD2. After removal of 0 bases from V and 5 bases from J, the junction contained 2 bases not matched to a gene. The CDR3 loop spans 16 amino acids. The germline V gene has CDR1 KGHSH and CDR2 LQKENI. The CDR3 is CASSPPTSGGDETQYF. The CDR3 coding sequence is TGTGCCAGCTCACCACCGACTAGCGGGGGGGACGAGACCCAGTACTTC.

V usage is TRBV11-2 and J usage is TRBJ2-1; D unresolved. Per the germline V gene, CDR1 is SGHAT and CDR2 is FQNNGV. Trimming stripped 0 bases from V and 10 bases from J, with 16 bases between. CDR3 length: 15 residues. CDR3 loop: CASSLDFSGCGEQFF. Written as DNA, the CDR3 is TGTGCCAGCAGCTTAGATTTCTCCGGGTGTGGCGAGCAGTTCTTC.

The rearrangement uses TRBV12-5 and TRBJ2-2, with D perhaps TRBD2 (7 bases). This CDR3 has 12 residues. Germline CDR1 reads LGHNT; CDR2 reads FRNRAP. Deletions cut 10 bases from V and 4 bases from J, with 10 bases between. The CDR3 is CAMGGPTGELFF. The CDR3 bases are TGTGCTATGGGGGGGCCCACCGGGGAGCTGTTTTTT.

CDR3: CASSQDRGVQYF. The CDR3 bases are TGCGCCAGCAGCCAAGATCGCGGGGTACAGTATTTT. The chain links TRBV4-3 to TRBJ2-3; maybe TRBD2 (6 bases). Trimming left V 0 bases short and J 12 bases short, with 10 bases between. Germline-derived CDR1 and CDR2 are LGHNA and YSLEER. CDR3 length: 12 amino acids.

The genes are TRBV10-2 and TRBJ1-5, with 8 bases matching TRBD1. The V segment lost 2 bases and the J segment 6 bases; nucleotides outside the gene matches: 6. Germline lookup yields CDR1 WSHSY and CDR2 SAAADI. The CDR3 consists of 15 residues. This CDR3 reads CASSEGQGWTQPQHF. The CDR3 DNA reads TGCGCCAGCAGTGAGGGACAGGGATGGACTCAGCCCCAGCATTTT.

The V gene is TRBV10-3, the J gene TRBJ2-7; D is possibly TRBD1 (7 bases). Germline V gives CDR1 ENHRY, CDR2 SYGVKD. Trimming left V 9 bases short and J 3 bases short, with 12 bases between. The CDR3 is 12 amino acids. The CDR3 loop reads CAIQGGGYEQYF. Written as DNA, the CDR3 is TGTGCCATTCAGGGGGGAGGCTACGAGCAGTACTTC.

The CDR3 loop reads CASSPGTGGNSPLHF. CDR3 DNA: TGTGCCAGCAGTCCGGGGACAGGCGGTAATTCACCCCTCCACTTT. The genes are TRBV27 and TRBJ1-6; 8 nucleotides align to TRBD1. Germline trimming cut 5 bases from V and 6 bases from J; bases unmatched to any gene: 6. Germline CDR1 MNHEY, CDR2 SMNVEV (reference sequence). This CDR3 has 15 residues.

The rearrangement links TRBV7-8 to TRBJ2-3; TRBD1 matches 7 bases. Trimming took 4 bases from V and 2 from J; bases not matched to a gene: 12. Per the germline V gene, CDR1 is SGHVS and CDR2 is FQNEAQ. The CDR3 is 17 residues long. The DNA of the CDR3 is TGTGCCAGCAGCTCACTCCGGGACAGCTTGTTCACAGATACGCAGTATTTT. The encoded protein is CASSSLRDSLFTDTQYF.